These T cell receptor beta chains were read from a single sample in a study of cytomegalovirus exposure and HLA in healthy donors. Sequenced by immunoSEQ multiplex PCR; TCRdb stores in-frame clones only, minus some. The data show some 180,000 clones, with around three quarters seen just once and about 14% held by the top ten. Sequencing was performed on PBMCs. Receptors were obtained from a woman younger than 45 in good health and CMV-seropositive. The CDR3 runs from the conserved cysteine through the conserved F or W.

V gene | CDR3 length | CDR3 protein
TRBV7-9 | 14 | CASSLPGSSYEQYF
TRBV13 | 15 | CASSPRGGGTDTQYF
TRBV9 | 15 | CASSVAGLLNTEAFF
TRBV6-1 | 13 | CASRGGAASPLHF
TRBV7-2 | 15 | CASSLAGTSNYGYTF
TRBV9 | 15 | CASSAYSDSGNTIYF
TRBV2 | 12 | CASSWGGYEQYF
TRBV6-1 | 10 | CASSDGEAFF
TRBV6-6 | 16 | CASSYGGTPGNTEAFF
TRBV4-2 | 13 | CASSEGGGNTIYF
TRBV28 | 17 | CATRGSVDGLSAETQYF
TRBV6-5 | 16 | CASSYSRAGSHNEQFF
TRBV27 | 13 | CASSLAGNTEAFF
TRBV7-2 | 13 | CASSREGAGELFF
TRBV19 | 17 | CASSKEGTFATNEKLFF
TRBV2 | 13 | CASTGGLNTEAFF
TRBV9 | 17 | CASSEGLAGGITDTQYF
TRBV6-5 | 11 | CASSLQETQYF
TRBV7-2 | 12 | CASSVAGVGYTF
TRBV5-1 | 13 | CASSLDRWEKLFF
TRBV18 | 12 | CASSPENSPLHF
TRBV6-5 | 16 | CASSYPGLAGQETQYF
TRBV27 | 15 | CASSLMGLDNQPQHF
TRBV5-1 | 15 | CASSPRTGLGEKLFF
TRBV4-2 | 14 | CASSPGLAGGEQFF
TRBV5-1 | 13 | CASSATNRNEQFF
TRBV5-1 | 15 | CASSSSVDRGYGYTF
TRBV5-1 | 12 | CASGQAQETQYF
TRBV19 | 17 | CASSNRRGRSSGNTIYF
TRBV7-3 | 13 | CASSARPHGEQFF
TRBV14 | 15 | CASSQDRRVGSGYTF
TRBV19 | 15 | CASSIGQPYNSPLHF
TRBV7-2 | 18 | CASSLGIRASGGTDTQYF
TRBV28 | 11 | CASSSHSGYTF
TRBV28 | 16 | CASSIPTSGGTYEQYF
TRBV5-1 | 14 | CASSHKGGGETQYF
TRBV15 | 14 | CATSTRDTYYGYTF
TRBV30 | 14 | CAWSGLAGVHEQYF
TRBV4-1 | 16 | CASSQVSGTEGQPQHF
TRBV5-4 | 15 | CASSLGDRGSETQYF
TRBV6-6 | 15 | CASMMGTGLNQPQHF
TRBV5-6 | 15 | CASSYRVGPQETQYF
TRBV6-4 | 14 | CAGQTRQGTYGYTF
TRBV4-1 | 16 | CASSHPTGDVSYEQYF
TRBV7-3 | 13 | CASSRELNTEAFF
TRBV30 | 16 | CAWSRDVRGSNEKLFF
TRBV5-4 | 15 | CASSYASAGKETQYF
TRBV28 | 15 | CASSRGGGTINEQFF
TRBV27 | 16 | CASSPRSGSWTDTQYF
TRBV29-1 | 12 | CSVVQGHYGYTF
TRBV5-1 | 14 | CASSLASTNTEAFF
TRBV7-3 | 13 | CASSFVAQETQYF
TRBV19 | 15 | CASSIGRGANYGYTF